Reported below is one T cell receptor beta chain. The CDR3 runs 13 residues. The V gene end was trimmed by 1 base and the J gene end by 10 bases; junction bases not matched to a gene: 1. The germline gives CDR1 SGHNT, CDR2 YENEEA. This entry is derived from a study of blood T cell repertoires in COVID-19. The wider study: Specimens from acute and convalescent COVID-19 originated in the United States, Italy and Spain. PBMCs, B-cell-depleted T cells, or T cells were the source of the cDNA or gDNA that made up the material.

Per the original data handling: Reference gene primer amplification yielded estimated nucleated cell counts. The assay was immunoSEQ multiplex PCR, and TCRdb's table has in-frame clones only and misses some. The V and J calls and clone size are taken from that table; D and trimming were inferred from the DNA. The table records roughly 180,000 clones, approximately 80% of them present only once. Sequenced input: peripheral blood. The origin of this receptor is a human donor in a cohort sampled during active COVID-19. V gene TRBV11-3 combines with J gene TRBJ2-1; 10 bases map to TRBD2. CDR3 nucleotide sequence: TGTGCCAGCAGCTTAGTAGCGGGGGGCGAGCAGTTCTTC. Its protein is CASSLVAGGEQFF.